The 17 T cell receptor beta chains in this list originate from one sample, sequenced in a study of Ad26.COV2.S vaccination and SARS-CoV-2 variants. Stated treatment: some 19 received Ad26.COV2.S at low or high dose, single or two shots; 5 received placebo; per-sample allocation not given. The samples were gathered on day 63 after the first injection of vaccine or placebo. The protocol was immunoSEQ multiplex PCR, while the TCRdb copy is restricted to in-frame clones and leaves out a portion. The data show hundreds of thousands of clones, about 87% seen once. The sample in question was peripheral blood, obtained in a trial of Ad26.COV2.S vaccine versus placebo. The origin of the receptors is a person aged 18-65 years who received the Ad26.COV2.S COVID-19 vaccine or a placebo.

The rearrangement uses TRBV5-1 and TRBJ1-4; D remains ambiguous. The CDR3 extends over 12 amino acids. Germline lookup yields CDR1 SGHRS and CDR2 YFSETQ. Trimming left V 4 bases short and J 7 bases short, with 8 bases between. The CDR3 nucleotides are TGCGCCAGCAGCCTTATAGGTGAAAAACTGTTTTTT. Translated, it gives CASSLIGEKLFF. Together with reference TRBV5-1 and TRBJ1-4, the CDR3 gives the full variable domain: KAGVTQTPRYLIKTRGQQVTLSCSPISGHRSVSWYQQTPGQGLQFLFEYFSETQRNKGNFPGRFSGRQFSNSRSEMNVSTLELGDSALYLCASSLIGEKLFFGSGTQLSVL.

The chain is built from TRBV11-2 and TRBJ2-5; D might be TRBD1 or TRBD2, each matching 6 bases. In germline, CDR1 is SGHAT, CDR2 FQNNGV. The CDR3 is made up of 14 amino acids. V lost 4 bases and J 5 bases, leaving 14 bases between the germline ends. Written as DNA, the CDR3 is TGTGCCAGCAGCTATCGGGGGCAGGGCGAGACCCAGTACTTC. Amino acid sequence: CASSYRGQGETQYF.

The CDR3 DNA sequence: TGTGCCAGCAGCGTGACAGGGGGAGGAAATCAGCCCCAGCATTTT. Its protein is CASSVTGGGNQPQHF. The chain joins TRBV11-2 to TRBJ1-5; 9 nucleotides match TRBD1. V lost 5 bases and J lost 4; bases outside the gene matches: 6. The V gene's germline CDR1 is SGHAT and CDR2 FQNNGV. The CDR3 is 15 amino acids.

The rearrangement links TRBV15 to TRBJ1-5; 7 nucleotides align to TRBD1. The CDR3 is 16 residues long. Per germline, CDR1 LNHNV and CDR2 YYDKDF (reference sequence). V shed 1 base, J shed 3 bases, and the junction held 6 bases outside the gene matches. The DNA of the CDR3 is TGTGCCACCAGCAGAGCCCTCGGACAGGACAATCAGCCCCAGCATTTT. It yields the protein CATSRALGQDNQPQHF.

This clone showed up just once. The CDR3 DNA sequence: TGTGCCAGTACTCCAGGGGAGAAGATGAATCAGCCCCAGCATTTT. Protein product: CASTPGEKMNQPQHF. The chain carries TRBV19 and TRBJ1-5, with a tentative D call TRBD1 (6 bases). Germline values: CDR1 LNHDA, CDR2 SQIVND (reference sequence). The CDR3 loop spans 15 amino acids. Trimming left V 7 bases short and J 4 bases short, with 17 bases between.

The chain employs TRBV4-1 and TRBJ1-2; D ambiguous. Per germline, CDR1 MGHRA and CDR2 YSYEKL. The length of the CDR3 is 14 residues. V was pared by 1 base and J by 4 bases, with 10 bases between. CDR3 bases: TGCGCCAGCAGCCAAGTTGGGATCAGCTATGGCTACACCTTC. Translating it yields CASSQVGISYGYTF.

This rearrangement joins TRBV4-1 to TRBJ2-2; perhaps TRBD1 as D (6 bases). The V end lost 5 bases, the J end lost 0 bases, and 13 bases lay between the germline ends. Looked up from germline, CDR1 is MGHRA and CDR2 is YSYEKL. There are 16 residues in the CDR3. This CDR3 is CASSNTGKTNTGELFF. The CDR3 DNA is TGCGCCAGCAGCAACACAGGGAAAACGAACACCGGGGAGCTGTTTTTT.

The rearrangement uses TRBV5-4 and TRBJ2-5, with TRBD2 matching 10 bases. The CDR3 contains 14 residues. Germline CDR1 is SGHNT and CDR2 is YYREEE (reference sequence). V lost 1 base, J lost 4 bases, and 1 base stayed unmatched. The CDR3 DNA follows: TGTGCCAGCAGCTTGCGACTAGCGGGAGAGACCCAGTACTTC. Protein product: CASSLRLAGETQYF.

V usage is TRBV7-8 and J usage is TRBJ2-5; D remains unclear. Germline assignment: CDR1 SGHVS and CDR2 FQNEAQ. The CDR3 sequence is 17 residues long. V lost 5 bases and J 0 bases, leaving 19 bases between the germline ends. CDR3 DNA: TGTGCCAGCAGCCCCATGGGCGGCAGCATCCACCAAGAGACCCAGTACTTC. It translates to CASSPMGGSIHQETQYF.

In DNA form, the CDR3 reads TGTGCCTCCGGGACAGCCTCCGAAAAACTGTTTTTT. Translated: CASGTASEKLFF. V is TRBV30 and J is TRBJ1-4; 7 bases are shared with TRBD1. The trim removed 7 bases at V and 8 bases at J, leaving 7 bases unmatched. This CDR3 comprises 12 residues. The germline V gene encodes CDR1 GTSNPN and CDR2 SVGIG (reference sequence).

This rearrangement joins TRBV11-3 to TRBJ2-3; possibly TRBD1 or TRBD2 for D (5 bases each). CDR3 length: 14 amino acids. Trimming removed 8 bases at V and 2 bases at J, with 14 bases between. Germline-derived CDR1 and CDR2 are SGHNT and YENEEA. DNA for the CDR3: TGTGCCAGCTCTAACGGGGCCGTCACAGATACGCAGTATTTT. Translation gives CASSNGAVTDTQYF.

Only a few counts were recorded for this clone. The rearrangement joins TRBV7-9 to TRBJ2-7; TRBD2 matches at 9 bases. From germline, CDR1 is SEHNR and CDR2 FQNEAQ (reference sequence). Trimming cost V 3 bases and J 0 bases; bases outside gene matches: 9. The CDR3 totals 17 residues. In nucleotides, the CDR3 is TGTGCCAGCAGCTTCCCTGACCTAGCGGGGAACTCCTACGAGCAGTACTTC. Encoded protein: CASSFPDLAGNSYEQYF.

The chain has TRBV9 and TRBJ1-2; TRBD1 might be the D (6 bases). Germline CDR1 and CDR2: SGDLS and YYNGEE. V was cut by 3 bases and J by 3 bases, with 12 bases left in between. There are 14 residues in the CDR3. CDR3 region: CASSATGGHYGYTF. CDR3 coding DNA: TGTGCCAGCAGCGCCACCGGGGGCCACTATGGCTACACCTTC. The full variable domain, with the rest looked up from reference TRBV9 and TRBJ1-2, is DSGVTQTPKHLITATGQRVTLRCSPRSGDLSVYWYQQSLDQGLQFLIQYYNGEERAKGNILERFSAQQFPDLHSELNLSSLELGDSALYFCASSATGGHYGYTFGSGTRLTVV.

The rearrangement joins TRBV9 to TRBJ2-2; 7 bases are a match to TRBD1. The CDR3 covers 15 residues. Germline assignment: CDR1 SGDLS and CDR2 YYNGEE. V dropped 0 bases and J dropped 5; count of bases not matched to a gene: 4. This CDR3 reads CASSVAVRGTGELFF. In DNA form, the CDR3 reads TGTGCCAGCAGCGTAGCTGTCAGGGGGACCGGGGAGCTGTTTTTT.

CDR3 residues: CASSLQGPSGNTIYF. The CDR3 bases are TGTGCCAGCAGTCTACAGGGTCCCTCTGGAAACACCATATATTTT. The V and J genes are TRBV27 and TRBJ1-3; D possibly corresponds to TRBD1 (6 bases). V was clipped by 5 bases and J by 0 bases, with 11 bases between them. Per germline, CDR1 MNHEY and CDR2 SMNVEV (reference sequence). The length of the CDR3 is 15 residues.

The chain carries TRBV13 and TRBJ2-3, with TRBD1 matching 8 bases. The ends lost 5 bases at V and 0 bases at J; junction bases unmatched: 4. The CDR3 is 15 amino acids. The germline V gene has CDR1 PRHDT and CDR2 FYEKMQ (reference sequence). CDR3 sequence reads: CASSVTGGSTDTQYF. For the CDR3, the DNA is TGTGCCAGCAGCGTTACAGGGGGAAGCACAGATACGCAGTATTTT.

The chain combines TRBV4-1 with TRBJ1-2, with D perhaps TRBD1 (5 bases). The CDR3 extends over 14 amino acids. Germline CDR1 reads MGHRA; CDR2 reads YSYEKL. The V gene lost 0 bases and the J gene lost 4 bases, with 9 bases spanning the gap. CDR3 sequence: CASSQDWDVYGYTF. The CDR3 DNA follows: TGCGCCAGCAGCCAAGATTGGGACGTCTATGGCTACACCTTC.